This T cell receptor beta chain was sequenced in a study of blood T cell repertoires in COVID-19. The V segment lost 4 bases and the J segment 7 bases; nucleotides outside the gene matches: 5. This CDR3 spans 13 amino acids. Sequenced by immunoSEQ multiplex PCR; TCRdb stores in-frame clones only, minus some. Of roughly 40,000 clones listed, roughly 84% are singletons. The rearrangement links TRBV12-3 or TRBV12-4 to TRBJ1-1; TRBD1 aligns across 8 bases. Sequencing was performed on peripheral blood. This clonotype originated in a woman aged 70 to 79 in a cohort sampled during active COVID-19. The CDR3 spells CASSSGQGFEAFF. DNA of the CDR3: TGTGCCAGCAGTTCCGGACAGGGTTTTGAAGCTTTCTTT.